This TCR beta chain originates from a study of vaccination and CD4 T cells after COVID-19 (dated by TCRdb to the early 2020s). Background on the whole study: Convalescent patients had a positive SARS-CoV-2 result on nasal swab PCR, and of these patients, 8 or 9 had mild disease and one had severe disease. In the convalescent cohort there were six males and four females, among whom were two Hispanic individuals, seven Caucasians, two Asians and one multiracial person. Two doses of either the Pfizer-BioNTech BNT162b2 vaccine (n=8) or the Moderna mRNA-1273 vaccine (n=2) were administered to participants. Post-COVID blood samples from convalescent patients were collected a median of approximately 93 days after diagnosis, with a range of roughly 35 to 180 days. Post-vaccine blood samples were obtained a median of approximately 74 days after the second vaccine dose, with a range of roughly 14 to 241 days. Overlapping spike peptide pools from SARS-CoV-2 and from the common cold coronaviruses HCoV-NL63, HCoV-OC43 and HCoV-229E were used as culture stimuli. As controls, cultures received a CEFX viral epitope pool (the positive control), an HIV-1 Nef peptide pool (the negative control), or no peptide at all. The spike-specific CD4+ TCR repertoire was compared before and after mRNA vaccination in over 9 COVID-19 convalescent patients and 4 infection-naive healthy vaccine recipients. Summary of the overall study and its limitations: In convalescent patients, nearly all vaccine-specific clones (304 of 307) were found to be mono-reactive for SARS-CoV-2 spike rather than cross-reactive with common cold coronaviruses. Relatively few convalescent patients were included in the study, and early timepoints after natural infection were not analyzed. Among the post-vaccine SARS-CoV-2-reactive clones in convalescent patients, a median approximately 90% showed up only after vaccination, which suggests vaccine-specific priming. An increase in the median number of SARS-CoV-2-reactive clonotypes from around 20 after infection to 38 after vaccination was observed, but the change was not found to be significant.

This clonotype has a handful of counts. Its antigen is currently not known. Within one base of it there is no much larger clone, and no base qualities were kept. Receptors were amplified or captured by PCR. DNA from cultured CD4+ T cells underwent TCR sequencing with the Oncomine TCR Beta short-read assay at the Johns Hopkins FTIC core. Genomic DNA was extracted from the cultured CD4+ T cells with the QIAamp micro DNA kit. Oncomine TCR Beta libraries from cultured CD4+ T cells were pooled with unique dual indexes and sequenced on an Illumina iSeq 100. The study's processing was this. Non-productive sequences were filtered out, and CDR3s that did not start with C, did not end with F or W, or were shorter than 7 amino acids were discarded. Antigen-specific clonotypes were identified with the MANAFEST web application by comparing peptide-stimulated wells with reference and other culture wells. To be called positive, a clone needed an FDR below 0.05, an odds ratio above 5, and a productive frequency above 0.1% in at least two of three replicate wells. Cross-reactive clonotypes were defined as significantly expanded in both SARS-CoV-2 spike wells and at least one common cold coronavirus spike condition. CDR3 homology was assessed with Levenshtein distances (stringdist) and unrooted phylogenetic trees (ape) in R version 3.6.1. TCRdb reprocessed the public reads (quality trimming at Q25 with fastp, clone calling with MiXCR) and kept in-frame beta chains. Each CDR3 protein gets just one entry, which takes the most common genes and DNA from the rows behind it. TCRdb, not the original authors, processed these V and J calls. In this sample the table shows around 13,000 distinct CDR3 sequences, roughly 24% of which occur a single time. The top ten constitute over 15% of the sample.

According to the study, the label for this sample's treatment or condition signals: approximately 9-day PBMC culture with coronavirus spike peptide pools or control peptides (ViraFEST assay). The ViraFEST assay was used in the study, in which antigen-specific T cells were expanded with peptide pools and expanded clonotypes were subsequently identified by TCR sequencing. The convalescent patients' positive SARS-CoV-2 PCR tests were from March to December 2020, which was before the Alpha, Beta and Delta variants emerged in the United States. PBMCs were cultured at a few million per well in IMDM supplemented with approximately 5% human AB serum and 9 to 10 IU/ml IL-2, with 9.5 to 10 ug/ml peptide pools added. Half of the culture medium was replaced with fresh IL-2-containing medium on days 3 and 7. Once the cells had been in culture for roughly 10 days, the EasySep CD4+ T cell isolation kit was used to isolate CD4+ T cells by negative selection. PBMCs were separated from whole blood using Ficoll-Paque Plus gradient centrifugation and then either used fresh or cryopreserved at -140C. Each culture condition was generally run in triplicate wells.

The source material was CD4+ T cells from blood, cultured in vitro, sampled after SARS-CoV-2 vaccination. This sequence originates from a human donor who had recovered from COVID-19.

For the CDR3, the sequence is CATSDSSPGNTEAFF. The sequence in DNA is TGTGCCACCAGTGATTCATCGCCCGGGAACACTGAAGCTTTCTTT. Recombination linked TRBV24-1 to TRBJ1-1; no D gene call is confident. In the germline V gene, CDR1 corresponds to KGHDR and CDR2 to SFDVKD. At the junction V is shortened by 2 bases and J by 1 base, with 10 bases in between. The CDR3 measures 15 amino acids from cysteine to phenylalanine. The kept DNA is CDR3 alone, 45 bases in frame from the first base.